The sequence of this T cell receptor (beta chain) was determined in a study of T cells after yellow fever vaccination. Overall study context: Any fraction with a low cell number was prepared using SMART-Seq v4 Ultra Low Input. Study-level points and caveats: It was the secondary response that reached its peak faster, day 5 versus 15, but it was weaker.

TCR cDNA, made by 5'RACE template switching, carried an added universal primer site and UMIs. MiXCR, applied by TCRdb to the 5' RACE reads, yields one record per CDR3 protein. The sample shows a few hundred thousand distinct CDR3 sequences, 10% to 15% of them seen only once. This clonotype occurred a few times. Its antigen is unidentified. Trimming left V 3 bases short and J 2 bases short, with 15 bases between. CDR3 length equals 16 residues. Germline V gene data show CDR1 as SGHTA and CDR2 as FQGNSA. Sequencing was performed on CD4+ T cells sorted from PBMCs, taken 45 days after the yellow fever booster vaccination. The chain links TRBV7-2 to TRBJ2-3; perhaps TRBD2 as D (5 bases). The TCR was taken from a young man who received the YFV17D yellow fever vaccine. The CDR3 sequence is CASSFLPGTTTDTQYF. For the CDR3, the DNA is TGTGCCAGCAGCTTCTTGCCGGGAACTACCACAGATACGCAGTATTTT.